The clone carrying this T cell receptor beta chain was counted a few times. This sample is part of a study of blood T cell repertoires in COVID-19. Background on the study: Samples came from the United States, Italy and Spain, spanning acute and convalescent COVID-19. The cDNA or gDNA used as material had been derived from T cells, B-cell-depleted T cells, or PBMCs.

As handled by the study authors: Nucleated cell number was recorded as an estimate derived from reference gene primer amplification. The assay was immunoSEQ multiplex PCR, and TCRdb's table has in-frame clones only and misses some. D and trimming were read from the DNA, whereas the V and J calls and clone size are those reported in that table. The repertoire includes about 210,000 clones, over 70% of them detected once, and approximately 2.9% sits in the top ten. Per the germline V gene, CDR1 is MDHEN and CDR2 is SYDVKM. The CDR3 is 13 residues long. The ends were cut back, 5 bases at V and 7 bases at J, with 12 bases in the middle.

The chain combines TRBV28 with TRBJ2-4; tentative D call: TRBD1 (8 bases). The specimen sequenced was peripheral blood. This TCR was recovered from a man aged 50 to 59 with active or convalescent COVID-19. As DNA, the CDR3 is TGTGCCAGCAGTACAGGGGGGGGTAACATTCAGTACTTC. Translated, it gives CASSTGGGNIQYF.